Following are 12 T cell receptor beta chains from one sample sequenced in a study of T cells after posttransplantation cyclophosphamide. Some clones are missing from TCRdb's copy, which holds only in-frame ones; the method was immunoSEQ multiplex PCR. Captured here are approximately 40,000 clones, none seen once; the top ten comprise roughly 2.3%. Sample: PBMCs. The receptors originated from a man in his forties in good health, CMV-negative, and a related stem cell transplant donor.

The table lists this clone with many counts. The J gene is TRBJ1-1, the V gene TRBV5-1; 10 bases are a match to TRBD1. J lost 1 base, V lost 9 bases, and 6 bases had no gene match. This CDR3 has 14 amino acids. CDR1 SGHRS and CDR2 YFSETQ come from the germline V gene. CDR3 residues: CATRTGGENTEAFF. CDR3 nucleotides: TGCGCCACCCGGACAGGGGGGGAGAACACTGAAGCTTTCTTT.

There are many counts of this clone. The chain couples TRBV19 to TRBJ1-1, with D maybe TRBD1 (6 bases). The CDR3 is made up of 16 amino acids. Trimming pared 7 bases from V and 3 bases from J, leaving 21 bases between. Germline-derived CDR1 and CDR2 are LNHDA and SQIVND (reference sequence). CDR3 nucleotides: TGTGCCAGTATCCCTCCTCCAGGGGATTATTACACTGAAGCTTTCTTT. As protein: CASIPPPGDYYTEAFF.

This clone was counted many times. The chain employs TRBV5-4 and TRBJ1-2; maybe TRBD1 (5 bases). CDR1 and CDR2 (germline): SGHNT, YYREEE (reference sequence). This CDR3 has 14 residues. Trimming took 0 bases from V and 2 from J, leaving 8 bases between them. In DNA, the CDR3 is TGTGCCAGCAGCTTGGCCAGACAGAACTATGGCTACACCTTC. It codes for CASSLARQNYGYTF. Looking up the rest from reference TRBV5-4 and TRBJ1-2 gives the full variable domain: ETGVTQSPTHLIKTRGQQVTLRCSSQSGHNTVSWYQQALGQGPQFIFQYYREEENGRGNFPPRFSGLQFPNYSSELNVNALELDDSALYLCASSLARQNYGYTFGSGTRLTVV.

This clone was recorded at least ten times. The J gene is TRBJ2-1, the V gene TRBV6-4; tentative D call: TRBD2 (5 bases). The CDR3 is 15 amino acids. Germline V lookup: CDR1 MRHNA, CDR2 SNTAGT. The V end lost 1 base, the J end lost 4 bases, and 11 bases lay between the germline ends. The CDR3 bases are TGTGCCAGCAGTGACTTCGCTAGCAGTTACAATGAGCAGTTCTTC. This sequence encodes CASSDFASSYNEQFF.

This clone was picked up many times. The chain uses TRBV12-1 and TRBJ1-1. TRBV12-1 is classified as a pseudogene. This CDR3 contains 15 residues. The CDR3: CASPVGGLVDTEAFF. The CDR3 nucleotides are TGTGCCAGCCCCGTCGGGGGGCTGGTGGACACTGAAGCTTTCTTT.

This clone was detected many times. The V call is TRBV2, the J call TRBJ2-1; TRBD1 matches at 10 bases. The V gene end was trimmed by 5 bases and the J gene end by 1 base; junction bases not matched to a gene: 5. Germline CDR1 is SNHLY and CDR2 is FYNNEI. The CDR3 is 16 residues long. CDR3 loop: CASSRDRGGSYNEQFF. DNA of the CDR3: TGTGCCAGCAGTAGGGACAGGGGAGGGTCCTACAATGAGCAGTTCTTC.

This clone was counted at least ten times. V gene TRBV10-3 combines with J gene TRBJ1-3, with D perhaps TRBD1 (5 bases). The V end was cut by 6 bases, the J end by 1 base, with 10 bases between. The CDR3 extends over 14 amino acids. Germline-derived CDR1 and CDR2 are ENHRY and SYGVKD. The CDR3 DNA follows: TGTGCCATCAGCTTGACAGATTCTGGAAACACCATATATTTT. Protein product: CAISLTDSGNTIYF.

This clone was recorded at least ten times. The chain couples TRBV11-3 to TRBJ2-1; tentative D call: TRBD2 (6 bases). The V end was cut by 6 bases, the J end by 8 bases, with 17 bases between. The germline CDR1 and CDR2 sequences are SGHNT and YENEEA. This CDR3 spans 14 amino acids. The CDR3 protein is CASRKGLTIDEQFF. The CDR3 nucleotides are TGTGCCAGCAGGAAGGGACTCACTATAGATGAGCAGTTCTTC.

This clone was found many times. The rearrangement uses TRBV5-6 and TRBJ1-4; unclear D gene. Germline V gene sequence: CDR1 SGHDT, CDR2 YYEEEE. V lost 1 base, J lost 2 bases, and 6 bases lay in between. This CDR3 has 14 residues. The CDR3 DNA reads as TGTGCCAGCAGCTTGTTCGGGACTAATGAAAAACTGTTTTTT. This translates into CASSLFGTNEKLFF.

Ten or more counts support this clone. This chain uses TRBV4-1 with TRBJ1-2; a weak D match, TRBD1 (6 bases). Germline CDR1 MGHRA, CDR2 YSYEKL. The CDR3 runs 14 residues. V was cut by 3 bases and J by 3 bases, with 11 bases left in between. The CDR3 sequence: CASSQAQGDYGYTF. CDR3 in DNA: TGCGCCAGCAGCCAGGCACAGGGAGACTATGGCTACACCTTC.

This clone appeared many times. The chain carries TRBV4-3 and TRBJ2-2; D gene unclear. CDR3 length equals 16 residues. Trimming shortened V by 0 bases and J by 1 base, and 9 bases separated the two germline ends. Germline V gene lookup returns CDR1 LGHNA and CDR2 YSLEER. CDR3 sequence (DNA): TGCGCCAGCAGCCAAGATTCGGTTCTGAACACCGGGGAGCTGTTTTTT. Protein product: CASSQDSVLNTGELFF.

At least ten counts were recorded for this clone. The chain uses TRBV2 and TRBJ2-1, with 8 positions matching TRBD2. Unmatched junction bases numbered 13, after V lost 3 bases and J lost 9 bases. The CDR3 covers 16 residues. Per the germline V gene, CDR1 is SNHLY and CDR2 is FYNNEI. The CDR3 DNA sequence: TGTGCCAGCAGTGATAAGGGACTAGTTTTCCCCGCTGAGCAGTTCTTC. This sequence encodes CASSDKGLVFPAEQFF. Supplemented by reference TRBV2 and TRBJ2-1, the full variable domain reads EPEVTQTPSHQVTQMGQEVILRCVPISNHLYFYWYRQILGQKVEFLVSFYNNEISEKSEIFDDQFSVERPDGSNFTLKIRSTKLEDSAMYFCASSDKGLVFPAEQFFGPGTRLTVL.